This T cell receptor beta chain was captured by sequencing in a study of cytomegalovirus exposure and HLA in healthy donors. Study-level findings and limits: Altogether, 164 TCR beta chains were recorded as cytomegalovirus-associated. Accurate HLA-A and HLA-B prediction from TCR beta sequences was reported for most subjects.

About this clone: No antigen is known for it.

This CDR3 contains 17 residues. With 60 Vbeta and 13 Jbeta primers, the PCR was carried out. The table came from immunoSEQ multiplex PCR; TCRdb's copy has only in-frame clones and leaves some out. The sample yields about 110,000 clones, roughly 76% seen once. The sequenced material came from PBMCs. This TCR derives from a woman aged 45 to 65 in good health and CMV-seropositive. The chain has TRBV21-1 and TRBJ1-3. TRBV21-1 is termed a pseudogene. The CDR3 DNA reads TGTGCCAGCAGCAAAGCGCCGTTTCAAGCCCCTGGAAACACCATATATTTT. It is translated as CASSKAPFQAPGNTIYF.